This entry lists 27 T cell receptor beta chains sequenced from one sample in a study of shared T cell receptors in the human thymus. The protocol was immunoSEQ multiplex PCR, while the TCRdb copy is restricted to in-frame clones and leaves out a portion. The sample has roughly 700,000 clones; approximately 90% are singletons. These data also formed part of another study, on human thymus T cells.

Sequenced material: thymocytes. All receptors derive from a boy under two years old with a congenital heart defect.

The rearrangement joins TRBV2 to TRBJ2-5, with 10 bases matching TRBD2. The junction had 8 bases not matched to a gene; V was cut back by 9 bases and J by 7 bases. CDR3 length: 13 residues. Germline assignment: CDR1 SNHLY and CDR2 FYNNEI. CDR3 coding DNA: TGTGCCAGGGAGCGGGAGGGTACGGGGACCCAGTACTTC. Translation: CAREREGTGTQYF.

The CDR3 DNA reads as TGTGCCAGCTCAGGTACCGGACTAGCTAAGCAGTTCTTC. Translated: CASSGTGLAKQFF. The rearrangement links TRBV18 to TRBJ2-1; 8 positions match TRBD2. V was clipped by 5 bases and J by 11 bases; unmatched bases: 8. The CDR3 is made up of 13 amino acids. CDR1 and CDR2 from the germline V gene are KGHSH and LQKENI.

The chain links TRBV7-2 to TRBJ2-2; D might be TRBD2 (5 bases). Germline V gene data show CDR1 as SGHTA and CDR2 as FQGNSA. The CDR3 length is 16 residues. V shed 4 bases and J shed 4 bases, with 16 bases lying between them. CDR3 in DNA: TGTGCCAGCAGCTACCGGACCAGCGCGGGCACCGGGGAGCTGTTTTTT. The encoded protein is CASSYRTSAGTGELFF.

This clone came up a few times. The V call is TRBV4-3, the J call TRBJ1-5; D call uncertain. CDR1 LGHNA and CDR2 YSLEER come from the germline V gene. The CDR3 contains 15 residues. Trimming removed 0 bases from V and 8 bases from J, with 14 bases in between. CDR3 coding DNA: TGCGCCAGCAGCCAAGACCGGAAACCGGGGAAGCCCCAGCATTTT. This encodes CASSQDRKPGKPQHF.

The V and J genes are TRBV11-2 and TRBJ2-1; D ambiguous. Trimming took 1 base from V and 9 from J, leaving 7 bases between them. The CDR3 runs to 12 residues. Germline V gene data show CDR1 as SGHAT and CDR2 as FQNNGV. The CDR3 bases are TGTGCCAGCAGCTTAGCCCGGGTTGAGCAGTTCTTC. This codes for CASSLARVEQFF.

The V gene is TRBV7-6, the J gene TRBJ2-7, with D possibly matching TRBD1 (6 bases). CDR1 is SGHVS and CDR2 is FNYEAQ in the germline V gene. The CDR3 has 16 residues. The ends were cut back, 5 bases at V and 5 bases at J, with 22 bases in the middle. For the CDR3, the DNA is TGTGCCAGCAGCCCCCACAGGGCACTGCCCTCGGACGAGCAGTACTTC. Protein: CASSPHRALPSDEQYF.

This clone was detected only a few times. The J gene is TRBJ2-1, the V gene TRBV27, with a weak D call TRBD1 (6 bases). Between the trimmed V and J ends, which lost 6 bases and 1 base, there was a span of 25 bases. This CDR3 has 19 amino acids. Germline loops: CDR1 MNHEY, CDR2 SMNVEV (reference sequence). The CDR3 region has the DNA TGTGCCAGCAGACCCCGGGACAAGGGTCTTGGGTCGTCCTACAATGAGCAGTTCTTC. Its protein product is CASRPRDKGLGSSYNEQFF.

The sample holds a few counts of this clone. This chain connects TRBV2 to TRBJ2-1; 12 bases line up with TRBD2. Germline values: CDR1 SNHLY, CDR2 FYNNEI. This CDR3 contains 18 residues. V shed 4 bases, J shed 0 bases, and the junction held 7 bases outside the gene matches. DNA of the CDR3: TGTGCCAGCAGTGGCAGGACTAGCGGGATCCTCTCCTACAATGAGCAGTTCTTC. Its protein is CASSGRTSGILSYNEQFF.

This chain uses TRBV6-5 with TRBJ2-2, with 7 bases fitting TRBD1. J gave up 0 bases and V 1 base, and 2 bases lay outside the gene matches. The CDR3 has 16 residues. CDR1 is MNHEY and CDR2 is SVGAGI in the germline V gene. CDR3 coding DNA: TGTGCCAGCAGTTACTTCGGGACAGCGAACACCGGGGAGCTGTTTTTT. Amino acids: CASSYFGTANTGELFF.

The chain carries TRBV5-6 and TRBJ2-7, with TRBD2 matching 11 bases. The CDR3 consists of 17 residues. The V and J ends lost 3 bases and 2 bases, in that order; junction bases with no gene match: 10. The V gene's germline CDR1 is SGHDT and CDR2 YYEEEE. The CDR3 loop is CASSSKRTSGLPYEQYF. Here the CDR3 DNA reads TGTGCCAGCAGCTCGAAACGGACTAGCGGGCTCCCCTACGAGCAGTACTTC.

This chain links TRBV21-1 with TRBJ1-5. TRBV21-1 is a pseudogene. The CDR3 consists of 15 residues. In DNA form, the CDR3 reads TGTGCCAGCAGCAAGAGGAGGGATAGCAATCAGCCCCAGCATTTT. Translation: CASSKRRDSNQPQHF.

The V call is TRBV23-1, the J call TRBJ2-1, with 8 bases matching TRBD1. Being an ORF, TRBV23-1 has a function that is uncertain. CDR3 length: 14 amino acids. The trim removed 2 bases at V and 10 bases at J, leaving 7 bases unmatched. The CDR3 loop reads CASSQPGTGREQFF. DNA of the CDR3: TGCGCCAGCAGTCAACCAGGGACAGGTAGAGAGCAGTTCTTC.

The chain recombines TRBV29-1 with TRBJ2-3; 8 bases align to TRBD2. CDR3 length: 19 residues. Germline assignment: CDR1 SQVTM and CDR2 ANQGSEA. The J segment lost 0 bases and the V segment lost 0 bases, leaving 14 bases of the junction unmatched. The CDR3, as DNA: TGCAGCGTTGAAGAGGGGACACCTGGACTAGCCCCTAGCACAGATACGCAGTATTTT. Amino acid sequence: CSVEEGTPGLAPSTDTQYF.

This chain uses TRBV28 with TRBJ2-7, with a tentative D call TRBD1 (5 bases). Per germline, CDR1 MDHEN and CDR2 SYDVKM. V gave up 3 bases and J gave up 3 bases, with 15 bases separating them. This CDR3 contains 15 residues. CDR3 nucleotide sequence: TGTGCCAGCAGTTTCTTTTCGGCCAGGGTCTACGAGCAGTACTTC. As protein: CASSFFSARVYEQYF.

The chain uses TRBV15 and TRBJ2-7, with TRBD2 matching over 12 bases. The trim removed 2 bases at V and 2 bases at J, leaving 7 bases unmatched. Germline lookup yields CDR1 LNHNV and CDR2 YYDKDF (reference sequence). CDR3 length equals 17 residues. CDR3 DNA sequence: TGTGCCACCAGCAGACCTTCTAGCGGGAGGGGACCCTACGAGCAGTACTTC. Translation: CATSRPSSGRGPYEQYF.

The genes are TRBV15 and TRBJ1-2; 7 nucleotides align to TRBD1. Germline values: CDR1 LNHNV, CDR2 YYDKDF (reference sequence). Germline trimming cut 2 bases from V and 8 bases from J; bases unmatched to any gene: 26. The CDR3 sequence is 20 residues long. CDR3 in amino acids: CATSRTYSYLRDRDFSGYTF. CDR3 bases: TGTGCCACCAGCAGAACCTATTCCTATTTACGCGACAGGGACTTCTCGGGCTACACCTTC.

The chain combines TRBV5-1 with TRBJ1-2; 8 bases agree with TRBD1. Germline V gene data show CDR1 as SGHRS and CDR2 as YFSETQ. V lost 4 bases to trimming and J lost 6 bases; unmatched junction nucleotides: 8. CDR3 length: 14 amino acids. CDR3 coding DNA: TGCGCCAGCAGCCAAGGACCGGGACAGGATGGCTACACCTTC. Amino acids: CASSQGPGQDGYTF.

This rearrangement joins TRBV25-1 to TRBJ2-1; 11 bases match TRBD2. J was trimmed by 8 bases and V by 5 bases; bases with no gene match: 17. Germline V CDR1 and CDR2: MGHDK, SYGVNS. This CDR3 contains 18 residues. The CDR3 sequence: CASSPGPSGRKPDHEQFF. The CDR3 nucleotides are TGTGCCAGCAGTCCGGGGCCTAGCGGGAGGAAACCCGACCATGAGCAGTTCTTC.

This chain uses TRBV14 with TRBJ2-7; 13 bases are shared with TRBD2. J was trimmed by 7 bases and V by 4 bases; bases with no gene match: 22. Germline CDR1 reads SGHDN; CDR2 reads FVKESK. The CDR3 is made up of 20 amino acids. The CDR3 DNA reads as TGTGCCAGCAGCCCCCTCGACTTGACTAGCGGGAGGCCATCCTGGGGGGAGCAGTACTTC. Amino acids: CASSPLDLTSGRPSWGEQYF.

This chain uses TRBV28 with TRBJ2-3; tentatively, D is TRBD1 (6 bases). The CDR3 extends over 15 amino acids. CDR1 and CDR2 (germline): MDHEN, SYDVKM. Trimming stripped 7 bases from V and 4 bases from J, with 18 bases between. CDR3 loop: CASITTGIGADTQYF. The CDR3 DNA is TGTGCCAGCATAACAACAGGGATCGGAGCAGATACGCAGTATTTT.

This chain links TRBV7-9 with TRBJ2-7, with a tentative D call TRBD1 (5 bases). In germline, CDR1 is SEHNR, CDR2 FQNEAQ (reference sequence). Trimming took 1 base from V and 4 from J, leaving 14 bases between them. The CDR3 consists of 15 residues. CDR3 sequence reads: CASSLGGQPLYEQYF. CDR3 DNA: TGTGCCAGCAGCTTAGGAGGACAACCTCTTTACGAGCAGTACTTC.

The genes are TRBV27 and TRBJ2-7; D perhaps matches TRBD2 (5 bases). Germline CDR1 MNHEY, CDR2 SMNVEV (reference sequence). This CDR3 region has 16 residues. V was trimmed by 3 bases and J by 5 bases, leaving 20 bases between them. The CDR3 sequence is CASSFEGPLAADEQYF. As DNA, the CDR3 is TGTGCCAGCAGTTTTGAGGGCCCCCTGGCGGCCGACGAGCAGTACTTC.

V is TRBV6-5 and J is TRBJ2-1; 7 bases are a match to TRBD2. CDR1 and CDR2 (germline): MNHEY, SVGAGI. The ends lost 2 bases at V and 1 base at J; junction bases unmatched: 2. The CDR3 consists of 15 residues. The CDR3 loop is CASSYGGESYNEQFF. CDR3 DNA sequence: TGTGCCAGCAGTTACGGGGGGGAGTCCTACAATGAGCAGTTCTTC.

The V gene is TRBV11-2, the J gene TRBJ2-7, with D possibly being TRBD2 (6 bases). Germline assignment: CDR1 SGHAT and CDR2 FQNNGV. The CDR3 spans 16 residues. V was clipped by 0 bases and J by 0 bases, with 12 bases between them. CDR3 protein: CASSLDPGLISYEQYF. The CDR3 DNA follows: TGTGCCAGCAGCTTAGACCCGGGACTGATCTCCTACGAGCAGTACTTC. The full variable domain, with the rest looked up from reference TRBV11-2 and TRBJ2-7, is EAGVAQSPRYKIIEKRQSVAFWCNPISGHATLYWYQQILGQGPKLLIQFQNNGVVDDSQLPKDRFSAERLKGVDSTLKIQPAKLEDSAVYLCASSLDPGLISYEQYFGPGTRLTVT.

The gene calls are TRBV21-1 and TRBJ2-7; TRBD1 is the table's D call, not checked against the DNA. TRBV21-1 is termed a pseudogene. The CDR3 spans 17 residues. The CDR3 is CASSKSPPGQARYEQYF. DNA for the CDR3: TGTGCCAGCAGCAAGAGTCCCCCGGGACAGGCCCGCTACGAGCAGTACTTC.

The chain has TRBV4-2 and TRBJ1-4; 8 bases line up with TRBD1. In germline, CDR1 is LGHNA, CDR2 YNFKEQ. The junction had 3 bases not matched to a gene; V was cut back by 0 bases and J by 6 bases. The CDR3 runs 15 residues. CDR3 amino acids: CASSQDRGRDEKLFF. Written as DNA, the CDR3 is TGTGCCAGCAGCCAAGACAGGGGGCGCGATGAAAAACTGTTTTTT.

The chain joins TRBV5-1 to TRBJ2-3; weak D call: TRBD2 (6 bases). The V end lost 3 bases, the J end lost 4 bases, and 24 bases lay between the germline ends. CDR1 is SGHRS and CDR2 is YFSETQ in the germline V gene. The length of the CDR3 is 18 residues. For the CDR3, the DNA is TGCGCCAGCAGCTATCCCGGAGGTAGCGCGGGGCCGGCAGATACGCAGTATTTT. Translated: CASSYPGGSAGPADTQYF. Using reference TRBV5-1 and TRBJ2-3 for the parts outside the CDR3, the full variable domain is KAGVTQTPRYLIKTRGQQVTLSCSPISGHRSVSWYQQTPGQGLQFLFEYFSETQRNKGNFPGRFSGRQFSNSRSEMNVSTLELGDSALYLCASSYPGGSAGPADTQYFGPGTRLTVL.